This TCR beta chain is from a study of cytotoxic CD8 clonotypes in ibrutinib-treated CLL (dated by TCRdb to the early 2020s). About the investigation overall: The cohort was composed of 11 relapsed/refractory and fewer than 16 treatment-naive patients; IGHV unmutated status was identified in 17 patients. Longitudinal samples were available for about 30% of the 86 trial participants. Response samples were taken after a median of 12 months on treatment, ranging from about 6 to 40 months. On average, each sample yielded 255,043 productive templates and roughly 95,000 productive rearrangements. Partial responses were observed in about 24 patients and complete responses in 2; after a median follow-up of roughly 62 months, remission was maintained in around 14 patients and progression was observed in about twelve. All remission and progressive disease samples were collected while patients were still receiving ibrutinib. Cryopreserved peripheral blood mononuclear cells were collected at three points: before therapy, at response, and at either sustained remission or disease progression.

The research as a whole found: Sampling times were not matched between sustained-remission and progressing patients, and lymph node repertoires were not studied. At ibrutinib response clonality went up, during sustained remission it held steady, and at progression it dropped back toward baseline. Baseline clonality was found to be higher than that of age-matched healthy donors and was strongly correlated with circulating CD8+ T-cell counts. Public clonotypes were rare and either shrank or stayed stable during treatment, and the rise in clonality at ibrutinib response reflected expansion of private clonotypes.

Per the germline V gene, SGHRS is the CDR1 and YFSETQ is the CDR2. V loses 0 bases, J loses 3 bases, and the germline ends lie 4 bases apart. The CDR3 runs 13 residues from the cysteine to the phenylalanine. Of the read, only the CDR3 DNA is kept; its 39 bases are in frame from base 1. The time point tag for this specimen amounts to: progressive disease on ibrutinib. For TCR beta library preparation, 1.5 to 2 micrograms of genomic DNA was extracted from cryopreserved PBMCs. Longitudinal blood samples from CLL patients on ibrutinib monotherapy were analyzed using high-throughput TCR beta sequencing. The patients were enrolled in a single-center, open-label phase 2 trial of ibrutinib monotherapy. A MiSeq instrument was used for deep resolution sequencing, which targeted depths ranging from 1 in 1 million up to 1 in 200,000 T cells, with coverage averaging 10x for each clonotype. The immunoSEQ hsTCRB Kit was used to generate the TCR beta libraries. Regarding the original processing steps: ImmunoSEQ Data Assistant and ImmunoSEQ Analyzer were used for data analysis, and V, D and J genes were assigned according to IMGT definitions. Clonality was computed as one minus normalized Shannon entropy of productive rearrangement frequencies, ranging from 0 to 1. Public clonotype analysis was restricted to overrepresented clonotypes comprising at least 0.05% of each patient's repertoire. Around 13 age-matched healthy donor repertoires from immuneACCESS were used as controls for clonality. TCRdb stores this immuneACCESS table with in-frame sequences only. Part of the clones is absent; in the studies checked, under half of the shortfall reflects unresolved V genes, and no reason is known for the rest. V and J calls and clone size are given by that table; D and trimming were obtained from the DNA. The sample has 35,000 to 45,000 clones on record, 71% of them singletons. The ten top clones hold 16% of the sample.

Comment on this clone: Its antigen has not been determined. No clone much larger than this one lies a single base away; base qualities are absent. The sample contains more than one DNA sequence encoding this CDR3.

Sequenced material: PBMCs, taken at disease progression, from a patient treated with ibrutinib. The clonotype originates from a human donor with chronic lymphocytic leukemia. The chain links TRBV5-1 with TRBJ2-1, with the identity of the D gene unclear. In nucleotides, the sequence is TGCGCCAGCAGCTTGGATAGCTACAATGAGCAGTTCTTC. Protein translation: CASSLDSYNEQFF. Supplemented by the reference TRBV5-1 and TRBJ2-1 proteins around the CDR3, the complete variable domain is KAGVTQTPRYLIKTRGQQVTLSCSPISGHRSVSWYQQTPGQGLQFLFEYFSETQRNKGNFPGRFSGRQFSNSRSEMNVSTLELGDSALYLCASSLDSYNEQFFGPGTRLTVL.